What follows are 23 T cell receptor beta chains derived from one specimen sequenced in a study of response to subunit inactivated influenza vaccine. TCRdb re-called the RT-PCR reads with MiXCR, one entry per CDR3 protein. The repertoire holds over 150,000 distinct CDR3 sequences, roughly 11% seen once, with 9.5% to 15% in the top ten. The sample in question was non-naive T cells sorted from PBMCs, obtained around seven weeks after vaccination. These receptors were collected from a middle-aged man who received an inactivated influenza vaccine.

The rearrangement joins TRBV10-3 to TRBJ2-1, with a tentative D call TRBD2 (6 bases). The CDR3 sequence is 15 residues long. Trimming shortened V by 3 bases and J by 3 bases, and 12 bases separated the two germline ends. Germline V gene data show CDR1 as ENHRY and CDR2 as SYGVKD. Here the CDR3 DNA reads TGTGCCATCAGTGAAGAGCGGGCCCACTACAATGAGCAGTTCTTC. Amino acids: CAISEERAHYNEQFF.

The CDR3 here is CASSRRTGDTDTQYF. In DNA, the CDR3 is TGCGCCAGCAGCCGTCGGACAGGGGACACAGATACGCAGTATTTT. The chain has TRBV4-3 and TRBJ2-3; 9 bases line up with TRBD1. Trimming cost V 4 bases and J 2 bases; bases outside gene matches: 4. CDR1 and CDR2 (germline): LGHNA, YSLEER. The CDR3 covers 15 residues.

The CDR3 nucleotides read TGTGCCAGCAGACCAAGGGACGGAAACACCATATATTTT. Translated: CASRPRDGNTIYF. J is TRBJ1-3 and V is TRBV9; perhaps TRBD1 as D (5 bases). The CDR3 is made up of 13 amino acids. V dropped 5 bases and J dropped 4 bases, with 10 bases sitting between them. CDR1 is SGDLS and CDR2 is YYNGEE in the germline V gene. Looking up the rest from reference TRBV9 and TRBJ1-3 gives the full variable domain: DSGVTQTPKHLITATGQRVTLRCSPRSGDLSVYWYQQSLDQGLQFLIQYYNGEERAKGNILERFSAQQFPDLHSELNLSSLELGDSALYFCASRPRDGNTIYFGEGSWLTVV.

This clonotype was picked up many times. DNA of the CDR3: TGCGCCAGCAGCTTGGGCCTAGCGGGAGGTTTGTTCTTC. Amino acids: CASSLGLAGGLFF. The gene calls are TRBV5-1 and TRBJ2-1, with 11 bases aligning to TRBD2. V lost 0 bases to trimming and J lost 15 bases; unmatched junction nucleotides: 5. Germline values: CDR1 SGHRS, CDR2 YFSETQ. This CDR3 spans 13 amino acids.

A few counts support this clonotype. This chain connects TRBV9 to TRBJ2-1; 8 positions agree with TRBD1. This CDR3 spans 16 amino acids. CDR1 SGDLS and CDR2 YYNGEE come from the germline V gene. V gave up 3 bases and J gave up 6 bases; unmatched junction bases: 11. CDR3 DNA: TGTGCCAGCAGCGGAGGGACAGGTAGACGCGTCAATGAGCAGTTCTTC. Its protein is CASSGGTGRRVNEQFF.

This clonotype was seen ten or more times. The chain employs TRBV5-1 and TRBJ2-1; D might be TRBD1 (5 bases). Trimming removed 4 bases at V and 0 bases at J, with 14 bases between. There are 16 residues in the CDR3. Looked up from germline, CDR1 is SGHRS and CDR2 is YFSETQ. The CDR3 DNA follows: TGCGCCAGCAGCATCGGACAATCGAGCTCCTACAATGAGCAGTTCTTC. Translation gives CASSIGQSSSYNEQFF.

Many counts were recorded for this clonotype. This rearrangement joins TRBV5-1 to TRBJ1-1, with TRBD1 matching 9 bases. Trimming at V came to 4 bases and at J to 1 base, leaving 5 bases not matched to a gene. Germline V lookup: CDR1 SGHRS, CDR2 YFSETQ. This CDR3 is 15 amino acids long. The CDR3 sequence is CASSPGQGRNTEAFF. CDR3 in DNA: TGCGCCAGCAGCCCGGGACAGGGTAGGAACACTGAAGCTTTCTTT.

The table lists this clonotype with a few counts. The V gene is TRBV20-1, the J gene TRBJ1-6; perhaps TRBD1 as D (6 bases). Germline CDR1 is DFQATT and CDR2 is SNEGSKA (reference sequence). The CDR3 is 13 residues long. V was clipped by 6 bases and J by 6 bases, with 12 bases between them. The CDR3 coding sequence is TGCAGTGCAAGGGACACCGTTAATTCACCCCTCCACTTT. Protein product: CSARDTVNSPLHF.

This clonotype was counted only a few times. The CDR3 coding sequence is TGTGCCAGCAGCCAAGTCTCTAGCGGGAGTTCTAAAACCGGGGAGCTGTTTTTT. Translation gives CASSQVSSGSSKTGELFF. The V gene is TRBV4-2, the J gene TRBJ2-2, with 10 positions matching TRBD2. There are 18 residues in the CDR3. Looked up from germline, CDR1 is LGHNA and CDR2 is YNFKEQ. After removal of 1 base from V and 5 bases from J, the junction contained 10 bases not matched to a gene.

The chain recombines TRBV20-1 with TRBJ2-1; no clear D gene. The V gene lost 6 bases and the J gene lost 7 bases, with 16 bases spanning the gap. This CDR3 is 13 amino acids long. Germline CDR1 DFQATT, CDR2 SNEGSKA (reference sequence). CDR3 in amino acids: CSASPPNGNEQFF. The CDR3 nucleotides are TGCAGTGCCAGCCCCCCCAACGGTAATGAGCAGTTCTTC.

The sample holds a few counts of this clonotype. The rearrangement links TRBV6-1 to TRBJ2-3; TRBD1 agrees at 7 bases. The germline V gene has CDR1 MNHNS and CDR2 SASEGT. The junction had 9 bases not matched to a gene; V was cut back by 7 bases and J by 2 bases. The CDR3 spans 15 residues. CDR3 residues: CASTEWGQTTDTQYF. CDR3 DNA: TGTGCCAGCACCGAGTGGGGACAGACCACAGATACGCAGTATTTT.

This clonotype was recorded at least ten times. This chain uses TRBV6-1 with TRBJ2-1, with TRBD1 matching over 8 bases. Trimming took 6 bases from V and 2 from J; bases not matched to a gene: 6. This CDR3 spans 15 amino acids. In germline, CDR1 is MNHNS, CDR2 SASEGT. The DNA for the CDR3 is TGTGCCAGCAGCCGGGGACAGGTGACCTACAATGAGCAGTTCTTC. It translates to CASSRGQVTYNEQFF.

This clonotype has more than one count but fewer than ten. V usage is TRBV3-1 and J usage is TRBJ2-5; perhaps TRBD1 as D (5 bases). The length of the CDR3 is 16 residues. Germline lookup yields CDR1 LGHDT and CDR2 YNNKEL (reference sequence). V was pared by 0 bases and J by 0 bases, with 11 bases between. DNA for the CDR3: TGTGCCAGCAGCCAAGAGGCCAGGGCTTACCAAGAGACCCAGTACTTC. Translating gives CASSQEARAYQETQYF.

The table lists this clonotype with a few counts. The rearrangement links TRBV2 to TRBJ2-3, with a tentative D call TRBD2 (6 bases). The CDR3 runs 15 residues. Germline V gives CDR1 SNHLY, CDR2 FYNNEI. Trimming cost V 6 bases and J 0 bases, with 13 bases left between them. CDR3 residues: CASSPGTQSTDTQYF. The CDR3 DNA is TGTGCCAGCAGCCCCGGGACTCAGAGCACAGATACGCAGTATTTT.

As for this clonotype: One end of the junction fails to match germline, which may point to a read error. The V and J genes are TRBV5-1 and TRBJ1-1; no reliable D call. This CDR3 comprises 12 residues. Germline V gene lookup returns CDR1 SGHRS and CDR2 YFSETQ. This CDR3 reads CASSLGQGEASF. The CDR3 coding sequence is TGCGCCAGCAGCTTGGGGCAAGGTGAAGCTTCCTTT.

The V call is TRBV5-1, the J call TRBJ2-2; unclear D gene. V was cut by 1 base and J by 6 bases, with 22 bases left in between. The CDR3 loop spans 18 amino acids. Germline V gene data show CDR1 as SGHRS and CDR2 as YFSETQ. The CDR3 DNA sequence: TGCGCCAGCAGCTTGATTGGGGTTTCAAGTGGCTTATCCGGGGAGCTGTTTTTT. Its translation is CASSLIGVSSGLSGELFF.

The chain couples TRBV2 to TRBJ1-1; D is unresolved. CDR3 length equals 12 residues. The V end was cut by 7 bases, the J end by 11 bases, with 17 bases between. Germline V CDR1 and CDR2: SNHLY, FYNNEI. The chain's CDR3 is CASTSKGAWAFF. CDR3 DNA sequence: TGTGCCAGCACCTCCAAGGGAGCTTGGGCTTTCTTT.

The V call is TRBV6-2 or TRBV6-3, the J call TRBJ1-6, with unresolved D. The CDR3 sequence is 13 residues long. CDR1 is MNHEY and CDR2 is SVGEGT in the germline V gene. Trimming pared 5 bases from V and 5 bases from J, leaving 7 bases between. The CDR3 sequence is CASSPQDNSPLHF. In DNA form, the CDR3 reads TGTGCCAGCAGTCCTCAGGATAATTCACCCCTCCACTTT.

The chain employs TRBV7-2 and TRBJ1-1; D uncertain. This CDR3 region has 15 residues. The V gene's germline CDR1 is SGHTA and CDR2 FQGNSA. Trimming stripped 2 bases from V and 0 bases from J, with 10 bases between. The CDR3 DNA is TGTGCCAGCAGCTTATTTCCGGACTTGAACACTGAAGCTTTCTTT. Amino acid sequence: CASSLFPDLNTEAFF.

The chain joins TRBV4-1 to TRBJ2-1; D remains ambiguous. The germline V gene encodes CDR1 MGHRA and CDR2 YSYEKL. The CDR3 extends over 15 amino acids. V dropped 3 bases and J dropped 0 bases, with 9 bases sitting between them. The DNA for the CDR3 is TGCGCCAGCAGCCACTCCGTTAGCTCCTACAATGAGCAGTTCTTC. It yields the protein CASSHSVSSYNEQFF.

The rearrangement joins TRBV7-8 to TRBJ2-1; D may be TRBD1 or TRBD2 (7 bases each). The CDR3 has 15 residues. Trimming stripped 5 bases from V and 0 bases from J, with 11 bases between. The germline V gene encodes CDR1 SGHVS and CDR2 FQNEAQ. CDR3 sequence reads: CASSQGGGSYNEQFF. The CDR3 nucleotides are TGTGCCAGCAGCCAGGGGGGGGGCTCCTACAATGAGCAGTTCTTC. Using reference TRBV7-8 and TRBJ2-1 for the parts outside the CDR3, the full variable domain is GAGVSQSPRYKVAKRGQDVALRCDPISGHVSLFWYQQALGQGPEFLTYFQNEAQLDKSGLPSDRFFAERPEGSVSTLKIQRTQQEDSAVYLCASSQGGGSYNEQFFGPGTRLTVL.

The chain recombines TRBV24-1 with TRBJ2-1, with D hard to call. Germline assignment: CDR1 KGHDR and CDR2 SFDVKD. This CDR3 region has 14 residues. The V end lost 2 bases, the J end lost 7 bases, and 11 bases lay between the germline ends. CDR3 sequence (DNA): TGTGCCACCAGTGATTCCAGTTATAATAATGAGCAGTTCTTC. Protein sequence: CATSDSSYNNEQFF.

This clonotype was found a few times. V gene TRBV6-2 or TRBV6-3 combines with J gene TRBJ1-4; D ambiguous. The germline gives CDR1 MNHEY, CDR2 SVGEGT. The CDR3 has 12 residues. Trimming removed 5 bases from V and 8 bases from J, with 9 bases in between. CDR3: CASSGRREKLFF. CDR3 nucleotide sequence: TGTGCCAGCAGTGGGCGGAGGGAAAAACTGTTTTTT.